The 24 T cell receptor beta chains given below trace back to one sample, sequenced in a study of shared clonotypes between healthy human individuals. The protocol was immunoSEQ multiplex PCR, while the TCRdb copy is restricted to in-frame clones and leaves out a portion. The sample includes about 1.5 million clones, around 97% of them seen just once. Specimen: naive CD4+ T cells sorted from blood. Subset: CD45RA+ positively selected. The receptors originated from a man between 25 and 39 years old in good health.

The chain employs TRBV20-1 and TRBJ2-1; D may be TRBD2 (6 bases). Trimming pared 5 bases from V and 10 bases from J, leaving 12 bases between. Germline V gene sequence: CDR1 DFQATT, CDR2 SNEGSKA (reference sequence). The CDR3 loop spans 11 amino acids. CDR3 protein: CSAPTSLEQFF. The CDR3 nucleotides are TGCAGTGCTCCGACTAGTCTGGAGCAGTTCTTC.

The V gene is TRBV10-3, the J gene TRBJ2-1; D may be TRBD2 (6 bases). The CDR3 has 16 amino acids. The germline V gene has CDR1 ENHRY and CDR2 SYGVKD. V was pared by 2 bases and J by 2 bases, with 13 bases between. CDR3 bases: TGTGCCATCAGTGAGCCGGGACTCCCGACCTACAATGAGCAGTTCTTC. Amino acid sequence: CAISEPGLPTYNEQFF.

In this sample, this clone turned up once. This chain connects TRBV10-2 to TRBJ1-3; 8 bases are a match to TRBD1. The CDR3 runs to 16 residues. Per germline, CDR1 WSHSY and CDR2 SAAADI. The V gene end was trimmed by 0 bases and the J gene end by 4 bases; junction bases not matched to a gene: 5. This CDR3 is CASSESGTGGGNTIYF. The CDR3 DNA follows: TGCGCCAGCAGTGAGTCGGGAACAGGGGGAGGAAACACCATATATTTT.

Worth noting for this clone: At the DNA level, this CDR3 is encoded by other sequences in the same sample as well. This chain joins TRBV9 and TRBJ2-1, with D unclear. V shed 0 bases and J shed 4 bases, with 8 bases lying between them. CDR3 length: 14 residues. Germline-derived CDR1 and CDR2 are SGDLS and YYNGEE. The CDR3 loop reads CASSVASGYNEQFF. The CDR3 DNA sequence: TGTGCCAGCAGCGTAGCTTCAGGTTACAATGAGCAGTTCTTC.

This clone was seen a single time. The rearrangement joins TRBV9 to TRBJ1-1; no definite D call. The CDR3 spans 13 residues. CDR1 is SGDLS and CDR2 is YYNGEE in the germline V gene. Trimming stripped 3 bases from V and 7 bases from J, with 13 bases between. The CDR3 reads CASSAASGSEAFF. DNA for the CDR3: TGTGCCAGCAGCGCCGCCTCCGGGAGTGAAGCTTTCTTT. Based on the CDR3 plus reference TRBV9 and TRBJ1-1, the full variable domain is DSGVTQTPKHLITATGQRVTLRCSPRSGDLSVYWYQQSLDQGLQFLIQYYNGEERAKGNILERFSAQQFPDLHSELNLSSLELGDSALYFCASSAASGSEAFFGQGTRLTVV.

There are a few counts of this clone. This rearrangement joins TRBV4-3 to TRBJ2-7, with D possibly being TRBD2 (6 bases). Germline CDR1 is LGHNA and CDR2 is YSLEER. V shed 3 bases and J shed 7 bases, with 16 bases lying between them. This CDR3 comprises 14 residues. CDR3 bases: TGCGCCAGCAGCCAGTCGGGACTTCCAGGTGAGCAGTACTTC. The encoded protein is CASSQSGLPGEQYF.

V gene TRBV5-1 combines with J gene TRBJ1-2; 8 bases map to TRBD1. The CDR3 sequence is 15 residues long. The junction had 13 bases not matched to a gene; V was cut back by 4 bases and J by 8 bases. CDR1 is SGHRS and CDR2 is YFSETQ in the germline V gene. CDR3 residues: CASSPPTGTGGGYTF. The CDR3 DNA reads as TGCGCCAGCAGCCCTCCAACCGGGACAGGAGGGGGCTACACCTTC.

This rearrangement joins TRBV7-2 to TRBJ2-3, with D perhaps being TRBD1 or TRBD2 (5 bases each). Germline lookup yields CDR1 SGHTA and CDR2 FQGNSA. V lost 0 bases and J 6 bases, leaving 13 bases between the germline ends. CDR3 length: 15 amino acids. CDR3 loop: CASSLAWDPSDTQYF. As DNA, the CDR3 is TGTGCCAGCAGCTTAGCATGGGACCCGTCGGATACGCAGTATTTT.

V and J are TRBV29-1 and TRBJ2-5; D remains ambiguous. Trimming removed 7 bases at V and 5 bases at J, with 14 bases between. Germline values: CDR1 SQVTM, CDR2 ANQGSEA. The CDR3 is made up of 12 amino acids. Here the CDR3 DNA reads TGCAGCGGGTCAATGGGATCGGAGACCCAGTACTTC. Residues: CSGSMGSETQYF.

The chain is built from TRBV27 and TRBJ2-7; D is possibly TRBD1 or TRBD2 (7 bases each). V was trimmed by 4 bases and J by 0 bases, leaving 13 bases between them. From germline, CDR1 is MNHEY and CDR2 SMNVEV (reference sequence). The length of the CDR3 is 15 residues. This chain's CDR3 is CASSSRGGSSYEQYF. CDR3 in DNA: TGTGCCAGCAGTTCCAGGGGGGGAAGCTCCTACGAGCAGTACTTC.

The V gene is TRBV27, the J gene TRBJ2-7; a weak D match, TRBD1 (6 bases). Trimming cost V 1 base and J 2 bases, with 12 bases left between them. The V gene's germline CDR1 is MNHEY and CDR2 SMNVEV (reference sequence). The CDR3 loop spans 15 amino acids. The CDR3 protein is CASSLYPGQTYEQYF. CDR3 DNA: TGTGCCAGCAGTTTATACCCCGGACAGACCTACGAGCAGTACTTC.

As for this clone: Other DNA sequences in the same sample also yield this CDR3. V gene TRBV7-2 combines with J gene TRBJ2-6, with no clear D. V was shortened by 2 bases and J by 2 bases, with 1 base between the two germline ends. CDR1 and CDR2 (germline): SGHTA, FQGNSA. The CDR3 is 13 residues long. As DNA, the CDR3 is TGTGCCAGCAGCTTAACTGGGGCCAACGTCCTGACTTTC. Translation gives CASSLTGANVLTF.

This sequence joins TRBV27 and TRBJ2-1; D may be TRBD1 (6 bases). Germline CDR1 and CDR2: MNHEY and SMNVEV (reference sequence). CDR3 length: 13 residues. V was trimmed by 6 bases and J by 16 bases, leaving 22 bases between them. DNA of the CDR3: TGTGCCAGCAGGGGAAAACCGCAGGGGCCCCCCTTCTTC. It is translated as CASRGKPQGPPFF.

The chain couples TRBV30 to TRBJ2-3, with 10 bases identical to TRBD2. The length of the CDR3 is 15 residues. The junction had 12 bases not matched to a gene; V was cut back by 8 bases and J by 4 bases. Germline V gives CDR1 GTSNPN, CDR2 SVGIG (reference sequence). CDR3: CARAIAGGSPDTQYF. CDR3 sequence (DNA): TGTGCCCGGGCAATAGCGGGAGGTAGTCCAGATACGCAGTATTTT.

The chain uses TRBV27 and TRBJ2-1, with TRBD2 matching over 8 bases. Germline loops: CDR1 MNHEY, CDR2 SMNVEV (reference sequence). There are 15 residues in the CDR3. V was clipped by 3 bases and J by 4 bases; unmatched bases: 5. Written as DNA, the CDR3 is TGTGCCAGCAGTTTTGCGGGAGGCCCGTACAATGAGCAGTTCTTC. The encoded protein is CASSFAGGPYNEQFF.

The chain links TRBV5-1 to TRBJ2-7, with 8 bases identical to TRBD1. There are 16 residues in the CDR3. The junction had 14 bases not matched to a gene; V was cut back by 4 bases and J by 5 bases. Germline V gives CDR1 SGHRS, CDR2 YFSETQ. The CDR3 loop reads CASSPNIQGAGNEQYF. In DNA form, the CDR3 reads TGCGCCAGCAGCCCCAATATCCAGGGGGCTGGGAACGAGCAGTACTTC.

J is TRBJ1-2 and V is TRBV19; tentatively, D is TRBD1 (5 bases). This CDR3 is built from 13 residues. The germline CDR1 and CDR2 sequences are LNHDA and SQIVND (reference sequence). V was cut by 3 bases and J by 4 bases, with 9 bases left in between. The CDR3 sequence: CASSMWGLYGYTF. Written as DNA, the CDR3 is TGTGCCAGTAGTATGTGGGGACTCTATGGCTACACCTTC. The whole variable domain, filled in from reference TRBV19 and TRBJ1-2, reads DGGITQSPKYLFRKEGQNVTLSCEQNLNHDAMYWYRQDPGQGLRLIYYSQIVNDFQKGDIAEGYSVSREKKESFPLTVTSAQKNPTAFYLCASSMWGLYGYTFGSGTRLTVV.

About this clone itself: At the DNA level, this CDR3 is encoded by other sequences in the same sample as well. The chain carries TRBV5-1 and TRBJ2-6; D not resolved. V was cut by 1 base and J by 1 base, with 3 bases left in between. CDR3 size: 14 residues. The germline V gene encodes CDR1 SGHRS and CDR2 YFSETQ. The CDR3 reads CASSLSSGANVLTF. CDR3 sequence (DNA): TGCGCCAGCAGCTTGAGTTCTGGGGCCAACGTCCTGACTTTC.

V and J are TRBV5-3 and TRBJ1-1; D not resolved. TRBV5-3 is reported as an ORF; its role is uncertain. The CDR3 covers 12 residues. V was cut by 1 base and J by 7 bases, with 8 bases left in between. CDR3 coding DNA: TGTGCCAGAAGCTTGCCCGGCCGTGAAGCTTTCTTT. As protein: CARSLPGREAFF.

This chain connects TRBV10-2 to TRBJ2-2; no reliable D call. This CDR3 contains 14 residues. The germline CDR1 and CDR2 sequences are WSHSY and SAAADI. V was cut by 5 bases and J by 3 bases, with 10 bases left in between. As DNA, the CDR3 is TGCGCCAGCAGTAAGCCCCGTGACACCGGGGAGCTGTTTTTT. Amino acids: CASSKPRDTGELFF.

The J gene is TRBJ2-1, the V gene TRBV7-6; no clear D gene. Germline CDR1 reads SGHVS; CDR2 reads FNYEAQ. The CDR3 is 12 amino acids. V was pared by 5 bases and J by 2 bases, with 4 bases between. CDR3 sequence reads: CASSRPYNEQFF. The CDR3 DNA is TGTGCCAGCAGCCGGCCCTACAATGAGCAGTTCTTC.

With regard to this clone: The sample contains more than one DNA sequence encoding this CDR3. The chain employs TRBV5-5 and TRBJ2-7; no firm D call. CDR1 is SGHKS and CDR2 is YYEKEE in the germline V gene (reference sequence). This CDR3 region has 12 residues. V lost 5 bases to trimming and J lost 2 bases, with 8 bases between them. The CDR3 region has the DNA TGTGCCAGCAGTCTCGGAGCCTACGAGCAGTACTTC. Protein: CASSLGAYEQYF.

This sequence joins TRBV11-2 and TRBJ2-3; D possibly matches TRBD1 or TRBD2 (6 bases each). The CDR3 loop spans 15 amino acids. Trimming left V 5 bases short and J 8 bases short, with 20 bases between. Germline values: CDR1 SGHAT, CDR2 FQNNGV. CDR3 in DNA: TGTGCCAGCAGCCCAGTCGTGGGGGGCTGGGGTACGCAGTATTTT. The encoded protein is CASSPVVGGWGTQYF.

This clone was detected only once. The identical CDR3 is also encoded by other nucleotide sequences in the sample. This chain uses TRBV5-4 with TRBJ2-7; D gene uncertain. The CDR3 extends over 12 amino acids. V lost 2 bases, J lost 2 bases, and 5 bases lay in between. Germline V gene sequence: CDR1 SGHNT, CDR2 YYREEE (reference sequence). CDR3 amino acids: CASSLDTYEQYF. CDR3 DNA: TGTGCCAGCAGCTTAGACACCTACGAGCAGTACTTC.